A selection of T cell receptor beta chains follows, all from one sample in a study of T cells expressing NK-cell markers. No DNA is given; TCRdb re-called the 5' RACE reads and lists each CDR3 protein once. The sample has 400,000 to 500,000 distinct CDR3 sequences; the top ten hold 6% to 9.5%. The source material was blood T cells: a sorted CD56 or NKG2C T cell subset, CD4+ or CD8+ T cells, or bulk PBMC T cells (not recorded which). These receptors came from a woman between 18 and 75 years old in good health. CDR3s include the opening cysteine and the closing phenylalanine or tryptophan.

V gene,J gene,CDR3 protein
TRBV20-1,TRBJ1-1,CSAGTLNTEAFF
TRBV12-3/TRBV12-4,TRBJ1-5,CASSLSGVNQPQHF
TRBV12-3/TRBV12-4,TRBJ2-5,CASSNRVSTQGTQYF
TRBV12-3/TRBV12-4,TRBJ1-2,CASSQGLLNYGYTF
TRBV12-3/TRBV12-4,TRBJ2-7,CASSLREAEQYF
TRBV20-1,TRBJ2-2,CSASLRGGTGELFF
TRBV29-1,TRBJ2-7,CSARGAGTTYEQYF
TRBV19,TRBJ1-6,CASSIYRGNSPLHF
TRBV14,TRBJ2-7,CASSLQYVKSSYEQYF
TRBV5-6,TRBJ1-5,CASSLKPESNQPQHF
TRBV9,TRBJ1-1,CASSVDPPGTVNTEAFF
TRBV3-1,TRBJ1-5,CASSQDFGLNQPQHF
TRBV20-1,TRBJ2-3,CSALAGVITDTQYF
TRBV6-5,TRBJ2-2,CASSLTQNSDRELFF
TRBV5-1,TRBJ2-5,CASSRSGGAVRETQYF
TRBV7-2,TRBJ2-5,CASSWGTSGFQETQYF
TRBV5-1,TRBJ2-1,CASSLTRENEQFF
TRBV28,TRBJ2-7,CASSYRLVVYEQYF
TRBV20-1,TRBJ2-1,CSAYRGSGNEQFF
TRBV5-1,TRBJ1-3,CASSAGGSSGNTIYF
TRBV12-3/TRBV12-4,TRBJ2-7,CASSFWVLRETSYEQYF
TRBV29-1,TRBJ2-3,CSASGTRPVDTQYF